This T cell receptor (beta chain) was sequenced for a study of blood T cell repertoires in COVID-19. Study background: T cells, B-cell-depleted T cells, or PBMCs provided the cDNA or gDNA that served as material.

Sequenced by immunoSEQ multiplex PCR; TCRdb stores in-frame clones only, minus some. The table includes more than 350,000 clones, more than 80% detected once. In germline, CDR1 is SGHDT, CDR2 YYEEEE. Trimming took 0 bases from V and 7 from J, leaving 20 bases between them. CDR3 size: 16 residues. Sequences were obtained from PBMCs or T cells enriched from blood (not recorded which). This chain uses TRBV5-6 with TRBJ2-7; possibly TRBD2 for D (6 bases). This receptor was identified in a man between 18 and 35 years old who had recovered from COVID-19. In DNA, the CDR3 is TGTGCCAGCAGCTTGGAGTGGACTATCCTCGGGGGTGAGCAGTACTTC. This codes for CASSLEWTILGGEQYF.